The rows below give T cell receptor beta chains drawn from one sample of a study of OX40 agonist ivuxolimab in advanced cancers. Clones were sequenced by immunoSEQ multiplex PCR, and TCRdb holds only the in-frame ones, with some missing. This sample yields 72,000 or so clones, of which 80% to 85% are seen a single time; 3.5% to 4.5% belongs to the top ten. This specimen was CD4+ or CD8+ T cells sorted from blood, taken in a trial of the OX40 agonist ivuxolimab. The receptors originated from an adult with an advanced solid tumor such as melanoma, head and neck, liver or kidney cancer. Both conserved end residues are part of each CDR3. D genes are given only for firm matches. A row's size may be missing; if present it is once, few, many or a size class.

>TRBV7-7|-|-|TRBJ2-4
TGTGCTAGCAGCTTTAAAAGGGGGGACATTCAGTACTTC
CASSFKRGDIQYF
>TRBV5-6|-|TRBD2|TRBJ2-3
TGTGCCAGCAGCCTGGGACTAGCGGGGGGGAAGAGAACAGATACGCAGTATTTT
CASSLGLAGGKRTDTQYF
>TRBV19|-|-|TRBJ2-5
TGTGCCAGTGCCCCAACTAGCCCGCAAGAGACCCAGTACTTC
CASAPTSPQETQYF
>TRBV11-2|-|TRBD1|TRBJ2-7
TGTGCCAGCAGCTTAGATCAACAGGGGGCGCGGGAGCAGTACTTC
CASSLDQQGAREQYF
>TRBV4-2|-|-|TRBJ1-5
TGTGCCAGCAGCCAAGATGTGGGGCAGGGACAGCCCCAGCATTTT
CASSQDVGQGQPQHF
>TRBV19|-|TRBD1|TRBJ2-2
TGTGCCAGTAGTCAGACAGGGCTCAACACCGGGGAGCTGTTTTTT
CASSQTGLNTGELFF
>TRBV19|-|TRBD1|TRBJ1-2
TGTGCCAGCAAAGACAGGGGACGGGAAGGCTACACCTTC
CASKDRGREGYTF
>TRBV6-1|-|-|TRBJ1-4
TGTGCCAGCAGTACCGGACGGGACCGTAATGAAAAACTGTTTTTT
CASSTGRDRNEKLFF
>TRBV18|-|-|TRBJ2-7
TGTGCCAGCTCACTGGACCTACGGGTGGCCCACGAGCAGTACTTC
CASSLDLRVAHEQYF
>TRBV11-2|few|-|TRBJ2-7
TGTGCCAGCAGCCCGGGTCGGGTCGAGCAGTACTTC
CASSPGRVEQYF
>TRBV6-1|-|-|TRBJ2-2
TGTGCCAGCAGTGAGGGCAGGCGCACCGGGGAGCTGTTTTTT
CASSEGRRTGELFF
>TRBV6-6|-|-|TRBJ2-3
TGTGCCAGCAGTTACTCGGGGGGAAGAGACACAGATACGCAGTATTTT
CASSYSGGRDTDTQYF
>TRBV7-9|-|-|TRBJ2-7
TGTGCCAGCAGCGGCAGCCAAATCGAGCAGTACTTC
CASSGSQIEQYF
>TRBV9|-|-|TRBJ1-1
TGTGCCAGCAGCCTTCGTCCGGGCCAAGGGGCTGAAGCTTTCTTT
CASSLRPGQGAEAFF
>TRBV27|few|-|TRBJ1-1
TGTGCCAGCAGCCCCTGGACGTTGGCCGATCGGACTGAAGCTTTCTTT
CASSPWTLADRTEAFF
>TRBV7-3|-|TRBD1|TRBJ2-2
TGTGCCAGCAGCAGACAGGGGATCACCGGGGAGCTGTTTTTT
CASSRQGITGELFF
>TRBV7-7|few|-|TRBJ2-2
TGTGCTAGCAGCCCAGTTGGGACGGCGAACACCGGGGAGCTGTTTTTT
CASSPVGTANTGELFF
>TRBV18|-|-|TRBJ1-1
TGTGCCAGCTCACCACCTTACAGGGACACTGAAGCTTTCTTT
CASSPPYRDTEAFF
>TRBV7-2|-|TRBD1|TRBJ1-2
TGTGCCAGCAGCCAGGGGGTCCCGGCTAACTATGGCTACACCTTC
CASSQGVPANYGYTF
>TRBV19|-|-|TRBJ1-5
TGTGCCAGTAGTAGGACCCTTCAGCCCCAGCATTTT
CASSRTLQPQHF
>TRBV6-1|-|-|TRBJ2-5
TGTGCCAGCAGTGGGGTGGGTGAGACCCAGTACTTC
CASSGVGETQYF
>TRBV7-9|-|TRBD1|TRBJ2-4
TGTGCCAGCAGCTACACCGGGACAGCCACTGCCAAAAACATTCAGTACTTC
CASSYTGTATAKNIQYF
>TRBV6-4|-|-|TRBJ1-2
TGTGCCAGCAGTGACTCGCCAGGGGTCGGTGGCTACACCTTC
CASSDSPGVGGYTF
>TRBV7-8|-|-|TRBJ1-2
TGTGCCAGCAGCTTAGTTGGTCTGGGCCCTAACTATGGCTACACCTTC
CASSLVGLGPNYGYTF
>TRBV10-3|few|-|TRBJ1-1
TGTGCCATCAGTGAGGTCAGAGAGGCTGAAGCTTTCTTT
CAISEVREAEAFF
>TRBV5-1|-|TRBD2|TRBJ2-2
TGCGCCAGCAGCCTATCCGGGACTACCGCCGGGGAGCTGTTTTTT
CASSLSGTTAGELFF
>TRBV6-1|-|TRBD1|TRBJ1-2
TGTGCCAGCAGCAACGACCTGACAGGGGGGGCCACCTTC
CASSNDLTGGATF
>TRBV7-6|few|-|TRBJ1-5
TGTGCCAGCAGCAAGGGGGGAAGCAATCAGCCCCAGCATTTT
CASSKGGSNQPQHF
>TRBV7-6|-|-|TRBJ1-2
TGTGCCAGCAGCCCACGCCCGGGCCCTACTAACTATGGCTACACCTTC
CASSPRPGPTNYGYTF
>TRBV7-6|once|-|TRBJ2-5
TGTGCCAGCAGCTTAGCGCTTTCGGGGGTTGGAGTATTGGAGACCCAGTACTTC
CASSLALSGVGVLETQYF
>TRBV11-1|-|-|TRBJ2-1
TGTGCCAGCAGCTTAGTACAGGGCTACAATGAGCAGTTCTTC
CASSLVQGYNEQFF
>TRBV19|-|-|TRBJ1-1
TGTGCCAGTAGACCTCGGCGGGGGTCGCTTATGAACACTGAAGCTTTCTTT
CASRPRRGSLMNTEAFF
>TRBV5-6|-|TRBD2|TRBJ2-2
TGTGCCAGCAGCCCACCGGGGGGACTAGCGCCCGGGGAGCTGTTTTTT
CASSPPGGLAPGELFF
>TRBV5-1|-|TRBD1|TRBJ1-4
TGCGCCAGCAGCCTATTTACCGACAGGGCCAATGAAAAACTGTTTTTT
CASSLFTDRANEKLFF
>TRBV5-4|-|TRBD1|TRBJ1-2
TGTGCCAGCAGCTTGGGCGGACAGGGGTCGGGCGGCTACACCTTC
CASSLGGQGSGGYTF
>TRBV28|-|TRBD1|TRBJ2-7
TGTGCCAGCAGTTTCCGCGGACAGGGGAGGTACGAGCAGTACTTC
CASSFRGQGRYEQYF
>TRBV5-4|-|-|TRBJ1-1
TGTGCCAGCAGTTCGGGCCTTGAAGCTTTCTTT
CASSSGLEAFF
>TRBV7-9|-|TRBD1|TRBJ1-1
TGTGCCAGCAGCCGGGACAGCACTGAAGCTTTCTTT
CASSRDSTEAFF
>TRBV4-3|once|-|TRBJ1-6
TGCGCCAGCAGCCAAGGGGCGGAGGGTCGGTCACCCCTCCACTTT
CASSQGAEGRSPLHF
>TRBV6-1|-|-|TRBJ2-3
TGTGCCAGCAGTCTAGGGGCTATCGCCACAGATACGCAGTATTTT
CASSLGAIATDTQYF
>TRBV9|-|-|TRBJ2-7
TGTGCCAGCAGCGTAGGCCCCGGGGACTACGAGCAGTACTTC
CASSVGPGDYEQYF
>TRBV27|-|TRBD2|TRBJ2-3
TGTGCCAGCAGTTTACGGGTAGCGGGCGGCACAGATACGCAGTATTTT
CASSLRVAGGTDTQYF
>TRBV4-2|once|-|TRBJ1-2
TGTGCCAGCAGCCAAGATTTGACGGATAACTATGGCTACACCTTC
CASSQDLTDNYGYTF
>TRBV7-2|-|-|TRBJ2-7
TGTGCCAGCAGCTTAGGATTTTACGAGCAGTACTTC
CASSLGFYEQYF
>TRBV15|-|TRBD1|TRBJ1-5
TGTGCCACCAGCAGGGACAGGGCTCTTCAGCCCCAGCATTTT
CATSRDRALQPQHF
>TRBV15|-|TRBD1|TRBJ1-2
TGTGCCACCAGCAGAGTGGCGGCAGGGGGCAACTATGGCTACACCTTC
CATSRVAAGGNYGYTF
>TRBV9|-|TRBD1|TRBJ1-1
TGTGCCAGCATCTTATTGACAGGGGGCACTGAAGCTTTCTTT
CASILLTGGTEAFF
>TRBV11-3|-|TRBD1|TRBJ2-3
TGTGCCAGCAGCCCAGGGGGTATTAGCACAGATACGCAGTATTTT
CASSPGGISTDTQYF
>TRBV27|-|-|TRBJ2-4
TGTGCCAGCAGTTTATTACGGGCGCAGTACTTC
CASSLLRAQYF
>TRBV27|-|TRBD2|TRBJ2-3
TGTGCCAGCAGTTTTGGGCGGGGGAGGGCAGATACGCAGTATTTT
CASSFGRGRADTQYF
>TRBV6-5|-|TRBD1|TRBJ1-2
TGTGCCAGCAGGGAACAGGGGGCGGGCTATGGCTACACCTTC
CASREQGAGYGYTF
>TRBV2|-|-|TRBJ2-2
TGTGCCAGCATAAGACACCCGGTGAGAGCCGGGGAGCTGTTTTTT
CASIRHPVRAGELFF